The 3 T cell receptor beta chains given below trace back to one sample, sequenced in a study of blood T cell repertoires in COVID-19. This table comes from immunoSEQ multiplex PCR, and its TCRdb copy is limited to in-frame clones, with some not included. Altogether 300,000 to 400,000 clones are present, 65% to 90% being singletons, with the ten largest covering around 4.5%. The sample taken for sequencing was PBMCs or T cells enriched from blood (not recorded which). All receptors come from a woman in her thirties or forties with acute COVID-19.

This clone showed up just once. The gene calls are TRBV19 and TRBJ1-1, with a tentative D call TRBD1 (6 bases). The CDR3 spans 15 residues. CDR1 and CDR2 (germline): LNHDA, SQIVND (reference sequence). Trimming cost V 1 base and J 0 bases, with 9 bases left between them. The CDR3 reads CASSIVGGLNTEAFF. DNA for the CDR3: TGTGCCAGTAGTATAGTGGGGGGGCTGAACACTGAAGCTTTCTTT.

The CDR3 coding sequence is TGTGCCAGCAGTGAAAGGCTAGGGGTTGGACAGCCCCAGCATTTT. Amino acids: CASSERLGVGQPQHF. The rearrangement uses TRBV2 and TRBJ1-5, with D perhaps TRBD1 (5 bases). Trimming pared 2 bases from V and 7 bases from J, leaving 15 bases between. CDR3 length: 15 amino acids. Germline values: CDR1 SNHLY, CDR2 FYNNEI.

The chain employs TRBV29-1 and TRBJ1-4, with D hard to call. The CDR3 loop spans 13 amino acids. CDR1 is SQVTM and CDR2 is ANQGSEA in the germline V gene. The V end lost 7 bases, the J end lost 8 bases, and 17 bases lay between the germline ends. CDR3 DNA sequence: TGCAGCGCCCCAAGCCCCGCGGGGGAAAAACTGTTTTTT. This encodes CSAPSPAGEKLFF. The full variable domain, rest sourced from reference TRBV29-1 and TRBJ1-4, is SAVISQKPSRDICQRGTSLTIQCQVDSQVTMMFWYRQQPGQSLTLIATANQGSEATYESGFVIDKFPISRPNLTFSTLTVSNMSPEDSSIYLCSAPSPAGEKLFFGSGTQLSVL.